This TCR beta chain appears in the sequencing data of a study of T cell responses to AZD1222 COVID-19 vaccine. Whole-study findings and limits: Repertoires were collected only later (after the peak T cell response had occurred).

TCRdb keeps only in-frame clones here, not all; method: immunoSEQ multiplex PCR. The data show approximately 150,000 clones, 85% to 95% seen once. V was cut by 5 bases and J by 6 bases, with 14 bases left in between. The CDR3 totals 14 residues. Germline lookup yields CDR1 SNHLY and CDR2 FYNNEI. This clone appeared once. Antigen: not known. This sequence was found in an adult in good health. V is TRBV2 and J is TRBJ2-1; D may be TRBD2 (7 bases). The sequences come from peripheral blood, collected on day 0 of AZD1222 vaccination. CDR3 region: CASSTWRGLNEQFF. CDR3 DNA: TGTGCCAGCAGTACTTGGCGGGGGCTCAATGAGCAGTTCTTC.